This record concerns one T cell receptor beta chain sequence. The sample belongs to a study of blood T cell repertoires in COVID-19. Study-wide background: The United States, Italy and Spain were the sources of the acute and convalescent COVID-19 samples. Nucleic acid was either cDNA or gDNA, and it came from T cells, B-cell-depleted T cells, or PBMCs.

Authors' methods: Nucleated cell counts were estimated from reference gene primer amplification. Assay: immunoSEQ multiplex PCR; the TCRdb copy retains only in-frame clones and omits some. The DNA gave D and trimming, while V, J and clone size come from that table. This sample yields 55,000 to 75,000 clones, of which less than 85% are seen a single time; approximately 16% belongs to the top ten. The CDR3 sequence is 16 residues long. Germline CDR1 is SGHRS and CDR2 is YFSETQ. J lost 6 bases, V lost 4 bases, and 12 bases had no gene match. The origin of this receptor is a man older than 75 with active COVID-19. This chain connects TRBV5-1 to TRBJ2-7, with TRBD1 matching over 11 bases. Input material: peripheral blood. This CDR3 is CASSPQSRDRGAEQYF. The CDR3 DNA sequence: TGCGCCAGCAGCCCTCAAAGTCGGGACAGGGGGGCCGAGCAGTACTTC.